These 3 T cell receptor beta chains were sequenced from one sample in a study of cytomegalovirus exposure and HLA in healthy donors. With 60 Vbeta and 13 Jbeta primers, the PCR was carried out. TCRdb keeps only in-frame clones here, not all; method: immunoSEQ multiplex PCR. This listing includes about 47,000 clones. Sequenced: PBMCs. These receptors all come from a male donor in good health and CMV-seronegative.

The chain recombines TRBV4-2 with TRBJ2-1; D unclear. The CDR3 loop spans 17 amino acids. Per germline, CDR1 LGHNA and CDR2 YNFKEQ. Deletions cut 0 bases from V and 0 bases from J, with 12 bases between. CDR3 nucleotides: TGTGCCAGCAGCCAAGATCCGATAATTAGCTCCTACAATGAGCAGTTCTTC. Protein: CASSQDPIISSYNEQFF.

This sequence joins TRBV18 and TRBJ2-1, with TRBD1 matching over 11 bases. Germline CDR1 KGHSH, CDR2 LQKENI. Trimming cost V 6 bases and J 8 bases; bases outside gene matches: 9. This CDR3 is 15 amino acids long. The chain's CDR3 is CASSPDRGPSYEQFF. The DNA for the CDR3 is TGTGCCAGCTCTCCGGACAGGGGGCCGAGCTATGAGCAGTTCTTC.

The rearrangement uses TRBV5-4 and TRBJ2-3; the match to TRBD2 covers 10 bases. V was clipped by 0 bases and J by 0 bases; unmatched bases: 4. The V gene's germline CDR1 is SGHNT and CDR2 YYREEE (reference sequence). CDR3 length: 17 residues. The CDR3 region has the DNA TGTGCCAGCAGCTTGGAGCCGGGACTAGCGAGCACAGATACGCAGTATTTT. This gives the protein CASSLEPGLASTDTQYF.